The 14 T cell receptor beta chains presented below share a single source sample, sequenced in a study of shared clonotypes between healthy human individuals. Only in-frame clones appear in the TCRdb table, and some are missing; sequencing was by immunoSEQ multiplex PCR. The table lists under 1,900,000 clones, 97% to 99% of them singletons, with 0.36% in the top ten. The sample comprised naive CD4+ T cells sorted from blood. Subset meaning: CD45RA+ positively selected. The receptors were gathered from a man between 25 and 39 years old in good health.

The J gene is TRBJ2-1, the V gene TRBV14; 9 nucleotides align to TRBD2. The CDR3 runs 16 residues. Germline CDR1 SGHDN, CDR2 FVKESK. Trimming took 4 bases from V and 4 from J; bases not matched to a gene: 8. The CDR3 reads CASSPLLSGRYNEQFF. The CDR3 coding sequence is TGTGCCAGCAGCCCACTCCTAAGCGGGAGGTACAATGAGCAGTTCTTC.

This clone appeared once. This sequence joins TRBV18 and TRBJ2-3, with 7 nucleotides matching TRBD1. Germline CDR1 is KGHSH and CDR2 is LQKENI. V was clipped by 2 bases and J by 2 bases; unmatched bases: 10. The CDR3 is 17 residues long. CDR3 nucleotide sequence: TGTGCCAGCTCACCAGGCAGGGGGATAAGGGTCACAGATACGCAGTATTTT. This encodes CASSPGRGIRVTDTQYF.

J is TRBJ2-7 and V is TRBV5-1, with TRBD2 matching over 14 bases. This CDR3 has 19 residues. The V and J ends lost 0 bases and 0 bases, in that order; junction bases with no gene match: 8. Per germline, CDR1 SGHRS and CDR2 YFSETQ. The CDR3 loop is CASSLAGTSGSYISYEQYF. For the CDR3, the DNA is TGCGCCAGCAGCTTGGCCGGGACTAGCGGGAGCTACATCTCCTACGAGCAGTACTTC. The full variable domain, in which reference TRBV5-1 and TRBJ2-7 provide the parts outside the CDR3, is KAGVTQTPRYLIKTRGQQVTLSCSPISGHRSVSWYQQTPGQGLQFLFEYFSETQRNKGNFPGRFSGRQFSNSRSEMNVSTLELGDSALYLCASSLAGTSGSYISYEQYFGPGTRLTVT.

This clone was found once. Within the sample, other DNA sequences also encode this same CDR3. CDR3 residues: CASSLDVYEQFF. The CDR3 DNA is TGCGCCAGCAGCTTGGACGTGTATGAGCAGTTCTTC. This chain uses TRBV5-1 with TRBJ2-1; D is undetermined. The V end was cut by 0 bases, the J end by 8 bases, with 6 bases between. Germline-derived CDR1 and CDR2 are SGHRS and YFSETQ. This CDR3 region has 12 residues. Supplemented by reference TRBV5-1 and TRBJ2-1, the full variable domain reads KAGVTQTPRYLIKTRGQQVTLSCSPISGHRSVSWYQQTPGQGLQFLFEYFSETQRNKGNFPGRFSGRQFSNSRSEMNVSTLELGDSALYLCASSLDVYEQFFGPGTRLTVL.

The chain is built from TRBV5-6 and TRBJ2-1, with TRBD2 identical over 10 bases. CDR1 is SGHDT, CDR2 YYEEEE, per germline. J gave up 0 bases and V 5 bases, and 8 bases lay outside the gene matches. This CDR3 has 17 amino acids. The CDR3, as DNA: TGTGCCAGCAGACCGCTAGCGGGGGTAGCCTCCTACAATGAGCAGTTCTTC. Translated: CASRPLAGVASYNEQFF.

V is TRBV7-6 and J is TRBJ2-7; D is unclear. Germline loops: CDR1 SGHVS, CDR2 FNYEAQ. CDR3 length: 13 amino acids. V lost 1 base and J 3 bases, leaving 7 bases between the germline ends. CDR3 sequence (DNA): TGTGCCAGCAGCTTAGAAGTCCGCTACGAGCAGTACTTC. Encoded protein: CASSLEVRYEQYF.

The chain is built from TRBV6-1 and TRBJ1-5; the D is unclear. Looked up from germline, CDR1 is MNHNS and CDR2 is SASEGT. Trimming stripped 0 bases from V and 0 bases from J, with 9 bases between. This CDR3 comprises 16 residues. The CDR3 DNA sequence: TGTGCCAGCAGTGAAGCGGGGATTGATAGCAATCAGCCCCAGCATTTT. Amino acid sequence: CASSEAGIDSNQPQHF.

The V and J genes are TRBV11-2 and TRBJ1-1; D not resolved. V was shortened by 0 bases and J by 1 base, with 6 bases between the two germline ends. The CDR3 is 14 amino acids. Germline V CDR1 and CDR2: SGHAT, FQNNGV. CDR3 protein: CASSLDGPNTEAFF. For the CDR3, the DNA is TGTGCCAGCAGCTTAGACGGCCCGAACACTGAAGCTTTCTTT.

This rearrangement joins TRBV6-1 to TRBJ2-7; tentative D call: TRBD1 (5 bases). Trimming left V 8 bases short and J 7 bases short, with 15 bases between. In germline, CDR1 is MNHNS, CDR2 SASEGT. CDR3 length equals 12 residues. For the CDR3, the DNA is TGTGCCAGCTATGACAGTTTGGGGGAGCAGTACTTC. Its translation: CASYDSLGEQYF.

Of note for this clone: Other DNA sequences in this specimen translate into the identical CDR3. The chain carries TRBV7-9 and TRBJ2-1; D remains unclear. The CDR3 runs to 13 residues. The V and J ends lost 1 base and 2 bases respectively, with 3 bases between them. From germline, CDR1 is SEHNR and CDR2 FQNEAQ (reference sequence). The CDR3 DNA reads TGTGCCAGCAGCTTAGGGGCCTACAATGAGCAGTTCTTC. Its protein product is CASSLGAYNEQFF. The whole variable domain, filled in from reference TRBV7-9 and TRBJ2-1, reads DTGVSQNPRHKITKRGQNVTFRCDPISEHNRLYWYRQTLGQGPEFLTYFQNEAQLEKSRLLSDRFSAERPKGSFSTLEIQRTEQGDSAMYLCASSLGAYNEQFFGPGTRLTVL.

The chain uses TRBV18 and TRBJ1-1, with TRBD1 as a possible D gene (6 bases). This CDR3 region has 14 residues. The V and J ends lost 6 bases and 4 bases respectively, with 15 bases between them. The germline V gene encodes CDR1 KGHSH and CDR2 LQKENI. CDR3 sequence: CASSPGWGATEAFF. The CDR3 DNA reads TGTGCCAGCTCCCCCGGTTGGGGGGCCACTGAAGCTTTCTTT. The full variable domain, completed using reference TRBV18 and TRBJ1-1, is NAGVMQNPRHLVRRRGQEARLRCSPMKGHSHVYWYRQLPEEGLKFMVYLQKENIIDESGMPKERFSAEFPKEGPSILRIQQVVRGDSAAYFCASSPGWGATEAFFGQGTRLTVV.

The chain has TRBV4-3 and TRBJ1-2, with 7 bases that match TRBD1. In germline, CDR1 is LGHNA, CDR2 YSLEER. The CDR3 consists of 16 residues. The trim removed 4 bases at V and 4 bases at J, leaving 12 bases unmatched. CDR3 amino acids: CASSRHGGGISYGYTF. The CDR3 DNA reads as TGCGCCAGCAGCCGCCACGGAGGGGGCATCAGCTATGGCTACACCTTC.

In this sample, this clone turned up a few times. The chain combines TRBV7-8 with TRBJ1-2; D gene uncertain. Germline CDR1 is SGHVS and CDR2 is FQNEAQ. V gave up 1 base and J gave up 8 bases, with 14 bases separating them. This CDR3 region has 14 residues. CDR3 amino acids: CASSLVAGYEGYTF. CDR3 in DNA: TGTGCCAGCAGCTTAGTTGCGGGCTACGAGGGCTACACCTTC. Variable domain in full (rest from reference TRBV7-8 and TRBJ1-2): GAGVSQSPRYKVAKRGQDVALRCDPISGHVSLFWYQQALGQGPEFLTYFQNEAQLDKSGLPSDRFFAERPEGSVSTLKIQRTQQEDSAVYLCASSLVAGYEGYTFGSGTRLTVV.

This chain joins TRBV4-1 and TRBJ2-3, with D perhaps matching TRBD1 (5 bases). Between the trimmed V and J ends, which lost 1 base and 5 bases, there was a span of 13 bases. The CDR3 sequence is 15 residues long. CDR1 is MGHRA, CDR2 YSYEKL, per germline. Here the CDR3 DNA reads TGCGCCAGCAGCCAAGGGGTGACAGTGATAGATACGCAGTATTTT. It translates to CASSQGVTVIDTQYF.